Sequencing of this TCR beta chain was carried out in a study of resident and recirculating memory T cells in vitiligo. Sequencing used immunoSEQ multiplex PCR; TCRdb keeps in-frame clones, though not all of them. The table has 65,000 to 80,000 clones, 92% seen once; the top ten hold about 5%. The V end lost 0 bases, the J end lost 5 bases, and 9 bases lay between the germline ends. CDR1 is SGHTS and CDR2 is YDEGEE in the germline V gene. The CDR3 has 13 amino acids. Sequences were obtained from blood. The V call is TRBV5-8, the J call TRBJ2-7; D may be TRBD2 (5 bases). This clonotype was sampled from a male donor with vitiligo. CDR3 region: CASSLGGIDEQYF. For the CDR3, the DNA is TGTGCCAGCAGCTTGGGAGGGATCGACGAGCAGTACTTC.